What follows is one TCR beta chain and its context. The data were taken from a study of T cells expressing NK-cell markers. Whole-study context: Sequencing of TCR beta repertoires drew on sorted CD3+CD56+NKG2C+, CD3+CD56+NKG2C- and CD3+CD56-NKG2C+ T cells.

It was by 5'RACE template switching with UMIs that TCR beta cDNA was made. TCRdb reanalyzed the 5' RACE reads, giving one entry per CDR3 protein sequence and no DNA. The listing contains about 400,000 distinct CDR3 sequences. There are 16 residues in the CDR3. CDR1 is LNHNV, CDR2 YYDKDF, per germline (reference sequence). The chain combines TRBV15 with TRBJ2-3; TCRdb designates TRBD2, a call that cannot be tested without DNA. The TCR was taken from a woman in her fifties or sixties in good health. The sample comprised blood T cells: a sorted CD56 or NKG2C T cell subset, CD4+ or CD8+ T cells, or bulk PBMC T cells (not recorded which). The CDR3 region is CATSRGTSGNTDTQYF.